The 18 T cell receptor beta chains given below trace back to one sample, sequenced in a study of T cells after yellow fever vaccination. TCRdb analysed the 5' RACE reads with MiXCR anew, one entry per CDR3 protein. This table holds about 320,000 distinct CDR3 sequences, approximately 4.5% found once. The sequencing here drew on PBMCs, taken 15 days after the yellow fever booster vaccination. The source is a man younger than 35 who received the YFV17D yellow fever vaccine.

The sample holds a few counts of this clonotype. The V gene is TRBV20-1, the J gene TRBJ2-7, with TRBD2 matching over 8 bases. There are 13 residues in the CDR3. Per germline, CDR1 DFQATT and CDR2 SNEGSKA (reference sequence). Trimming removed 5 bases from V and 2 bases from J; junction bases left unmatched: 5. CDR3 bases: TGCAGTGCTCTAAGCGGGGGAGCCTACGAGCAGTACTTC. Protein: CSALSGGAYEQYF.

The chain combines TRBV7-9 with TRBJ1-1, with D perhaps matching TRBD1 (5 bases). The V and J ends lost 2 bases and 4 bases respectively, with 11 bases between them. The CDR3 has 14 amino acids. The germline V gene encodes CDR1 SEHNR and CDR2 FQNEAQ (reference sequence). CDR3 amino acids: CASSLRWGGTEAFF. CDR3 sequence (DNA): TGTGCCAGCAGCTTACGTTGGGGCGGCACTGAAGCTTTCTTT.

This clonotype was detected many times. The chain is built from TRBV5-8 and TRBJ2-3; 8 nucleotides agree with TRBD2. The CDR3 loop spans 16 amino acids. Germline V gene lookup returns CDR1 SGHTS and CDR2 YDEGEE. V trimming: 0 bases; J trimming: 5 bases; junction bases outside the gene matches: 8. The CDR3 spells CASSLAASGGKDTQYF. The CDR3 region has the DNA TGTGCCAGCAGCTTGGCCGCGAGCGGGGGAAAAGATACGCAGTATTTT.

This clonotype was picked up a small number of times. The chain recombines TRBV28 with TRBJ2-2; 8 bases map to TRBD1. With V trimmed by 5 bases and J by 2 bases, 7 bases remained unmatched. The length of the CDR3 is 16 residues. The germline gives CDR1 MDHEN, CDR2 SYDVKM. DNA for the CDR3: TGTGCCAGCAGTCCAGAACAGGGGGTTAACACCGGGGAGCTGTTTTTT. Amino acid sequence: CASSPEQGVNTGELFF.

This clonotype was found many times. V and J are TRBV5-1 and TRBJ2-5; 9 nucleotides match TRBD1. CDR3 size: 15 residues. Germline values: CDR1 SGHRS, CDR2 YFSETQ. J lost 0 bases, V lost 5 bases, and 5 bases had no gene match. The CDR3 nucleotides read TGCGCCAGCAGTGGACAGGGGACTTACCAAGAGACCCAGTACTTC. This codes for CASSGQGTYQETQYF. The whole variable domain, filled in from reference TRBV5-1 and TRBJ2-5, reads KAGVTQTPRYLIKTRGQQVTLSCSPISGHRSVSWYQQTPGQGLQFLFEYFSETQRNKGNFPGRFSGRQFSNSRSEMNVSTLELGDSALYLCASSGQGTYQETQYFGPGTRLLVL.

This clonotype was counted many times. The V gene is TRBV7-2, the J gene TRBJ2-7; weak D call: TRBD1 (5 bases). The CDR3 runs 13 residues. CDR1 is SGHTA and CDR2 is FQGNSA in the germline V gene. Trimming cost V 2 bases and J 2 bases, with 7 bases left between them. CDR3 sequence reads: CASSLQGTYEQYF. CDR3 bases: TGTGCCAGCAGCTTACAGGGTACCTACGAGCAGTACTTC.

The table lists this clonotype with a few counts. This chain connects TRBV4-2 to TRBJ1-6; D gene ambiguous. With 4 bases removed from V and 3 bases from J, the gap between germline ends came to 16 bases. The germline V gene has CDR1 LGHNA and CDR2 YNFKEQ. This CDR3 comprises 17 residues. CDR3 bases: TGTGCCAGCAGCCGAAAGAAGCGGGGAGACTATAATTCACCCCTCCACTTT. This sequence encodes CASSRKKRGDYNSPLHF.

This clonotype showed up many times. This chain links TRBV25-1 with TRBJ2-2; 11 nucleotides match TRBD2. The CDR3 has 16 residues. Losses at the gene ends were 3 bases for V and 3 bases for J; bases not matched to a gene: 3. Germline V CDR1 and CDR2: MGHDK, SYGVNS. The CDR3 protein is CASSDGLAGHTGELFF. In DNA, the CDR3 is TGTGCCAGCAGTGACGGACTAGCGGGCCACACCGGGGAGCTGTTTTTT. The whole variable domain, remainder taken from reference TRBV25-1 and TRBJ2-2, is EADIYQTPRYLVIGTGKKITLECSQTMGHDKMYWYQQDPGMELHLIHYSYGVNSTEKGDLSSESTVSRIRTEHFPLTLESARPSHTSQYLCASSDGLAGHTGELFFGEGSRLTVL.

This clonotype was seen many times. The J gene is TRBJ1-6, the V gene TRBV9; the D gene is possibly TRBD1 (6 bases). The CDR3 extends over 12 amino acids. V was trimmed by 7 bases and J by 8 bases, leaving 10 bases between them. The germline CDR1 and CDR2 sequences are SGDLS and YYNGEE. CDR3 loop: CASAKGDSPLHF. DNA of the CDR3: TGTGCCAGCGCCAAGGGGGATTCACCCCTCCACTTT.

The chain carries TRBV5-1 and TRBJ1-2; TRBD1 matches at 11 bases. Germline-derived CDR1 and CDR2 are SGHRS and YFSETQ. The V and J ends lost 4 bases and 5 bases, in that order; junction bases with no gene match: 4. This CDR3 comprises 14 residues. CDR3 residues: CASSHGQGAYGYTF. The CDR3 DNA reads as TGCGCCAGCAGCCATGGACAGGGGGCATATGGCTACACCTTC. The full variable domain, with the rest looked up from reference TRBV5-1 and TRBJ1-2, is KAGVTQTPRYLIKTRGQQVTLSCSPISGHRSVSWYQQTPGQGLQFLFEYFSETQRNKGNFPGRFSGRQFSNSRSEMNVSTLELGDSALYLCASSHGQGAYGYTFGSGTRLTVV.

The chain is built from TRBV7-2 and TRBJ1-2, with 9 bases matching TRBD1. The CDR3 length is 14 residues. With V trimmed by 5 bases and J by 6 bases, 7 bases remained unmatched. The germline V gene has CDR1 SGHTA and CDR2 FQGNSA. The CDR3 coding sequence is TGTGCCAGCAGCGGGACCGGGACAGGGAATGGCTACACCTTC. As protein: CASSGTGTGNGYTF.

This clonotype has a handful of counts. V usage is TRBV11-1 and J usage is TRBJ1-1; D ambiguous. Trimming cost V 4 bases and J 4 bases, with 13 bases left between them. Looked up from germline, CDR1 is SGHAT and CDR2 is FQDESV (reference sequence). The CDR3 contains 14 residues. CDR3: CASSWNLRVTEAFF. The DNA for the CDR3 is TGTGCCAGCAGCTGGAACCTGCGTGTCACTGAAGCTTTCTTT.

There are many counts of this clonotype. The chain couples TRBV6-5 to TRBJ1-2; D may be TRBD1 (5 bases). Trimming shortened V by 6 bases and J by 6 bases, and 20 bases separated the two germline ends. Germline V CDR1 and CDR2: MNHEY, SVGAGI. The CDR3 is 15 residues long. The CDR3 DNA sequence: TGTGCCAGCAGCCCGCCTGAGGGACGTCCGGATGGCTACACCTTC. Protein sequence: CASSPPEGRPDGYTF.

The chain carries TRBV5-1 and TRBJ2-3, with 8 bases that match TRBD2. This CDR3 contains 15 residues. CDR1 and CDR2 (germline): SGHRS, YFSETQ. J gave up 6 bases and V 4 bases, and 10 bases lay outside the gene matches. The CDR3 loop reads CASSLGLAPGDTQYF. Here the CDR3 DNA reads TGCGCCAGCAGCCTCGGACTAGCCCCGGGTGATACGCAGTATTTT. The complete variable domain, with remaining parts taken from reference TRBV5-1 and TRBJ2-3, reads KAGVTQTPRYLIKTRGQQVTLSCSPISGHRSVSWYQQTPGQGLQFLFEYFSETQRNKGNFPGRFSGRQFSNSRSEMNVSTLELGDSALYLCASSLGLAPGDTQYFGPGTRLTVL.

In its sample, this clonotype was seen many times. The V call is TRBV20-1, the J call TRBJ2-5; possible D gene TRBD1, 5 bases. The germline V and J ends were trimmed by 2 bases and 4 bases, with 14 bases remaining between them. Germline V lookup: CDR1 DFQATT, CDR2 SNEGSKA (reference sequence). This CDR3 has 14 residues. The CDR3 DNA reads as TGCAGTGCTAGATGGCCAGGGAAGGCAGAGACCCAGTACTTC. Translating gives CSARWPGKAETQYF.

In this sample, this clonotype turned up many times. CDR3 nucleotides: TGTGCCAGCAGCCACGGAGCTAACTATGGCTACACCTTC. Translating it yields CASSHGANYGYTF. This rearrangement joins TRBV7-2 to TRBJ1-2; D is unresolved. The ends were cut back, 5 bases at V and 0 bases at J, with 7 bases in the middle. The CDR3 totals 13 residues. Per germline, CDR1 SGHTA and CDR2 FQGNSA.

This clonotype has at least ten counts. The V gene is TRBV15, the J gene TRBJ2-1; 7 bases are shared with TRBD1. V was pared by 3 bases and J by 4 bases, with 3 bases of the junction left unmatched. This CDR3 spans 14 amino acids. Germline CDR1 reads LNHNV; CDR2 reads YYDKDF (reference sequence). The CDR3 coding sequence is TGTGCCACCAGCAGTGACAGGGAATACAATGAGCAGTTCTTC. Translation: CATSSDREYNEQFF.

This clonotype was observed many times. The CDR3 DNA reads TGTGCCAGCAGTCGGACAGGGGGCGGAGTTGAAGCTTTCTTT. Its protein product is CASSRTGGGVEAFF. The gene calls are TRBV12-3 or TRBV12-4 and TRBJ1-1, with 11 bases that match TRBD1. The CDR3 covers 14 residues. With 5 bases clipped from V and 7 bases from J, the junction kept 6 bases outside the gene matches.